What follows describes a single T cell receptor (beta chain). This clonotype was recorded many times. This clone's antigen is unknown. The record has no base qualities; no much larger clone is one base away. The source of the sample is a study of T cell repertoires in cytomegalovirus infection (dated by TCRdb to the late 2010s). Regarding the complete study: Because public TCR beta signatures pointed to carriage of CMV infection together with the matching HLA type, the HLA type of each donor mattered for the analysis. Overall results and qualifications from the work: In the ex vivo response, HLA-C-restricted CMV-specific TCR beta clonotypes were dominant, and in two of eight donors the single most frequent clonotype came from this HLA-C-restricted group. In both this cohort and an independent roughly 350-donor cohort, the cumulative frequency of public TCR beta family members distinguished carriers of CMV infection plus the relevant HLA type.

V is clipped by 3 bases and J by 10 bases, and the sequence between their germline boundaries is 15 bases long. There are 13 amino acids in the CDR3, from cysteine to phenylalanine inclusive. This entry keeps only the CDR3 DNA: 39 bases, framed from base 1. CDR1 and CDR2 were assigned from the germline V gene as LGHNA and YNFKEQ. Sequenced on an Illumina HiSeq 1500. Using fastp at Q25 and MiXCR, TCRdb reprocessed the public reads and kept productive beta chains. Every CDR3 protein is listed once, alongside the most common genes and DNA of its rows. The sample data list a few hundred thousand distinct CDR3 sequences, and 9.5% of these were observed just once. The ten top clones hold 3.5% to 4.5% of the sample.

The receptor was derived from a human donor in good health (CMV status not recorded). Some clones in this sample may be carry-over from other donors' samples. Specimen: PBMCs. The receptor chain draws on TRBV4-2 and TRBJ1-1, with a tentative D gene TRBD1 over 5 matching bases. Read as DNA, the sequence is TGTGCCAGCAGCCACACAGGTCCATTCGGAGCTTTCTTT. The encoded protein is CASSHTGPFGAFF.